This passage covers 8 T cell receptor beta chains from one sample sequenced in a study of control samples from healthy donors and cancer patients. Repertoires were generated with immunoSEQ multiplex PCR, while TCRdb's copy carries only in-frame clones and drops some. The sample carries approximately 190,000 clones, approximately 90% recorded once. Sequencing was carried out using blood. These receptors came from a man under 40 in good health.

V and J are TRBV5-5 and TRBJ2-1, with a weak D call TRBD2 (5 bases). V was pared by 2 bases and J by 8 bases, with 14 bases between. CDR1 is SGHKS and CDR2 is YYEKEE in the germline V gene (reference sequence). CDR3 length: 14 amino acids. The CDR3 DNA reads TGTGCCAGCAGCTTTCGGGCGGCGAGGGATGAGCAGTTCTTC. Its protein product is CASSFRAARDEQFF.

The chain employs TRBV7-8 and TRBJ2-7, with TRBD1 identical over 8 bases. The length of the CDR3 is 14 residues. The trim removed 4 bases at V and 2 bases at J, leaving 4 bases unmatched. Germline CDR1 reads SGHVS; CDR2 reads FQNEAQ. The CDR3 here is CASSSRTGTYEQYF. The CDR3 DNA follows: TGTGCCAGCAGCTCCCGGACAGGGACCTACGAGCAGTACTTC.

This clone was seen only once. V usage is TRBV25-1 and J usage is TRBJ1-4, with TRBD1 identical over 7 bases. V was pared by 11 bases and J by 8 bases, with 8 bases of the junction left unmatched. Germline loops: CDR1 MGHDK, CDR2 SYGVNS. The CDR3 is 12 residues long. CDR3 sequence reads: CASSGTEEKLFF. The DNA for the CDR3 is TGTGCCTCATCCGGGACAGAAGAAAAACTGTTTTTT.

This clone was seen just once. The V call is TRBV30, the J call TRBJ2-1; TRBD2 might be the D (6 bases). Looked up from germline, CDR1 is GTSNPN and CDR2 is SVGIG (reference sequence). The germline V and J ends were trimmed by 1 base and 2 bases, with 12 bases remaining between them. CDR3 length: 15 amino acids. The CDR3 nucleotides are TGTGCCTGGAGTGAAGGGCGGGGAACCTACAATGAGCAGTTCTTC. Translation gives CAWSEGRGTYNEQFF.

The rearrangement uses TRBV6-5 and TRBJ2-7; D gene unclear. CDR3 size: 15 residues. V shed 2 bases and J shed 2 bases, with 13 bases lying between them. Looked up from germline, CDR1 is MNHEY and CDR2 is SVGAGI. The DNA of the CDR3 is TGTGCCAGCAGTTACCCAGGCCAGTCCACCTACGAGCAGTACTTC. It codes for CASSYPGQSTYEQYF.

This chain joins TRBV14 and TRBJ2-7, with 8 positions matching TRBD2. CDR3 length equals 16 residues. The junction had 8 bases not matched to a gene; V was cut back by 0 bases and J by 4 bases. Germline V gene lookup returns CDR1 SGHDN and CDR2 FVKESK. The CDR3 DNA reads TGTGCCAGCAGCCAAGATTCCAGCGGGGGCCGTTACGAGCAGTACTTC. Its protein is CASSQDSSGGRYEQYF. Variable domain in full (rest from reference TRBV14 and TRBJ2-7): EAGVTQFPSHSVIEKGQTVTLRCDPISGHDNLYWYRRVMGKEIKFLLHFVKESKQDESGMPNNRFLAERTGGTYSTLKVQPAELEDSGVYFCASSQDSSGGRYEQYFGPGTRLTVT.

The rearrangement joins TRBV7-8 to TRBJ1-5, with 7 bases that match TRBD1. V lost 5 bases, J lost 3 bases, and 10 bases stayed unmatched. Germline CDR1 reads SGHVS; CDR2 reads FQNEAQ. The CDR3 runs to 16 residues. CDR3 DNA sequence: TGTGCCAGCAGCAGCCCGGGACAGAGGGACAATCAGCCCCAGCATTTT. Translating it yields CASSSPGQRDNQPQHF. The full variable domain, in which reference TRBV7-8 and TRBJ1-5 provide the parts outside the CDR3, is GAGVSQSPRYKVAKRGQDVALRCDPISGHVSLFWYQQALGQGPEFLTYFQNEAQLDKSGLPSDRFFAERPEGSVSTLKIQRTQQEDSAVYLCASSSPGQRDNQPQHFGDGTRLSIL.

V usage is TRBV6-5 and J usage is TRBJ1-4; the match to TRBD1 covers 7 bases. The V gene end was trimmed by 6 bases and the J gene end by 0 bases; junction bases not matched to a gene: 1. This CDR3 has 14 residues. The germline V gene has CDR1 MNHEY and CDR2 SVGAGI. CDR3 sequence (DNA): TGTGCCAGCAGCGACAGGGCAACTAATGAAAAACTGTTTTTT. It yields the protein CASSDRATNEKLFF.